A single sample gave rise to the 25 T cell receptor beta chains below, sequenced in a study of vaccination and CD4 T cells after COVID-19. Treatment given: approximately nine-day PBMC culture with coronavirus spike peptide pools or control peptides (ViraFEST assay). Researchers used the Oncomine TCR Beta short-read assay to sequence DNA from cultured CD4+ T cells. Via MiXCR, TCRdb re-called the PCR reads, giving one row per CDR3 protein. In the table there are roughly 12,000 distinct CDR3 sequences, about 41% of which are singletons. Their antigens are not known. Sequenced material: cultured CD4+ T cells from blood, taken after SARS-CoV-2 vaccination. These TCRs come from a human donor with COVID-19.

This clonotype occurred a few times. This chain links TRBV24-1 with TRBJ1-5, with D uncertain. This CDR3 contains 14 residues. CDR1 is KGHDR, CDR2 SFDVKD, per germline. V was clipped by 3 bases and J by 4 bases, with 9 bases between them. The CDR3 nucleotides are TGTGCCACCAGTGATGTGGGCGTAAATCAGCCCCAGCATTTT. Translating gives CATSDVGVNQPQHF.

This clonotype was seen a handful of times. V is TRBV11-3 and J is TRBJ1-2, with D maybe TRBD1 (5 bases). The CDR3 is 14 amino acids. Trimming cost V 5 bases and J 6 bases, with 16 bases left between them. The germline CDR1 and CDR2 sequences are SGHNT and YENEEA. CDR3 DNA: TGTGCCAGCAGCCCCGGCCCCGACAGAGATGGCTACACCTTC. Translation: CASSPGPDRDGYTF.

There are a few counts of this clonotype. The genes are TRBV12-3 or TRBV12-4 and TRBJ1-5; maybe TRBD1 (5 bases). CDR3 length: 14 amino acids. Trimming pared 8 bases from V and 3 bases from J, leaving 14 bases between. The CDR3 here is CASAMTASNQPQHF. CDR3 sequence (DNA): TGTGCCAGCGCGATGACAGCCTCCAATCAGCCCCAGCATTTT.

V gene TRBV18 combines with J gene TRBJ1-1; D uncertain. CDR1 is KGHSH and CDR2 is LQKENI in the germline V gene. V was trimmed by 3 bases and J by 0 bases, leaving 5 bases between them. CDR3 length equals 13 residues. CDR3 coding DNA: TGTGCCAGCTCACCGATTTTGAACACTGAAGCTTTCTTT. Amino acid sequence: CASSPILNTEAFF.

This clonotype showed up just a few times. The chain employs TRBV11-2 and TRBJ2-2; tentatively, D is TRBD1 or TRBD2 (5 bases each). V dropped 1 base and J dropped 6 bases, with 12 bases sitting between them. Per germline, CDR1 SGHAT and CDR2 FQNNGV. CDR3 size: 15 residues. The CDR3 DNA reads TGTGCCAGCAGCTTAGGGGGGATGGGGGCCGGGGAGCTGTTTTTT. It yields the protein CASSLGGMGAGELFF.

In its sample, this clonotype was seen once. This sequence joins TRBV21-1 and TRBJ2-7; the DNA was not used to check the table's D call, TRBD2. TRBV21-1 counts as a pseudogene. The CDR3 runs 16 residues. CDR3 sequence reads: CASTRFSGGGFYEQYF. CDR3 sequence (DNA): TGTGCCAGCACACGGTTTAGCGGGGGGGGCTTCTACGAGCAGTACTTC.

The CDR3, as DNA: TGTGCCAGCAGCTCCCGATCCGGGGGGGAGTACGAGCAGTACTTC. Residues: CASSSRSGGEYEQYF. This chain links TRBV7-2 with TRBJ2-7; TRBD2 matches at 8 bases. Germline lookup yields CDR1 SGHTA and CDR2 FQGNSA. With V trimmed by 4 bases and J by 4 bases, 9 bases remained unmatched. This CDR3 is built from 15 residues.

This clonotype was found a few times. The rearrangement links TRBV6-4 to TRBJ2-2; D is possibly TRBD2 (6 bases). The germline CDR1 and CDR2 sequences are MRHNA and SNTAGT. Trimming took off 2 bases at V and 7 bases at J, with 8 bases between the two ends. There are 13 residues in the CDR3. This CDR3 is CASSDRGIGELFF. The CDR3 DNA is TGTGCCAGCAGTGACCGGGGGATCGGGGAGCTGTTTTTT.

This clonotype showed up just a few times. The rearrangement uses TRBV20-1 and TRBJ2-2; D gene unclear. This CDR3 has 12 residues. Trimming removed 4 bases from V and 0 bases from J, with 3 bases in between. The germline V gene has CDR1 DFQATT and CDR2 SNEGSKA (reference sequence). DNA for the CDR3: TGCAGTGCTATTACGAACACCGGGGAGCTGTTTTTT. It translates to CSAITNTGELFF.

This clonotype was detected a few times. V gene TRBV7-2 combines with J gene TRBJ1-6, with 8 nucleotides matching TRBD1. V dropped 3 bases and J dropped 9; count of bases not matched to a gene: 7. CDR3 length equals 15 residues. Per the germline V gene, CDR1 is SGHTA and CDR2 is FQGNSA. As DNA, the CDR3 is TGTGCCAGCAGCTTCAGAACAGGGGGGGGTTCACCCCTCCACTTT. This sequence encodes CASSFRTGGGSPLHF. Supplemented by reference TRBV7-2 and TRBJ1-6, the full variable domain reads GAGVSQSPSNKVTEKGKDVELRCDPISGHTALYWYRQSLGQGLEFLIYFQGNSAPDKSGLPSDRFSAERTGGSVSTLTIQRTQQEDSAVYLCASSFRTGGGSPLHFGNGTRLTVT.

The V and J genes are TRBV2 and TRBJ2-1; 8 bases align to TRBD1. From germline, CDR1 is SNHLY and CDR2 FYNNEI. The CDR3 spans 14 residues. After removal of 7 bases from V and 0 bases from J, the junction contained 2 bases not matched to a gene. The CDR3 DNA sequence: TGTGCCAGCAATGGACAGGGCTCCTACAATGAGCAGTTCTTC. Encoded protein: CASNGQGSYNEQFF.

The J gene is TRBJ2-3, the V gene TRBV20-1; TRBD2 aligns across 10 bases. The CDR3 has 15 residues. V lost 5 bases, J lost 0 bases, and 5 bases stayed unmatched. Germline CDR1 and CDR2: DFQATT and SNEGSKA (reference sequence). As DNA, the CDR3 is TGCAGTGCTCTAGCGGGGGCCTTTAGCACAGATACGCAGTATTTT. Amino acid sequence: CSALAGAFSTDTQYF.

A few counts support this clonotype. The chain is built from TRBV7-2 and TRBJ1-2, with D perhaps matching TRBD1 (5 bases). The germline V gene has CDR1 SGHTA and CDR2 FQGNSA. The V end was cut by 0 bases, the J end by 5 bases, with 7 bases between. This CDR3 is 13 amino acids long. In DNA, the CDR3 is TGTGCCAGCAGCTTAGCGCGACAGTATGGCTACACCTTC. It codes for CASSLARQYGYTF.

J is TRBJ2-7 and V is TRBV5-6; D assignment may be TRBD1 or TRBD2 (6 bases each). V was clipped by 0 bases and J by 2 bases, with 18 bases between them. The CDR3 sequence is 17 residues long. Germline V gene sequence: CDR1 SGHDT, CDR2 YYEEEE. CDR3 in amino acids: CASSLDSGAFITYEQYF. CDR3 in DNA: TGTGCCAGCAGCTTGGATTCGGGGGCCTTTATTACCTACGAGCAGTACTTC.

This clonotype was seen a few times. The CDR3 DNA reads as TGTGCCAGCTCACCCTCCCAGGAGCAGTACTTC. Protein sequence: CASSPSQEQYF. The chain couples TRBV18 to TRBJ2-7; D not certain. Germline V lookup: CDR1 KGHSH, CDR2 LQKENI. The CDR3 consists of 11 residues. V lost 3 bases, J lost 7 bases, and 7 bases lay in between.

The rearrangement links TRBV6-5 to TRBJ1-6; no definite D call. Germline V lookup: CDR1 MNHEY, CDR2 SVGAGI. V was clipped by 1 base and J by 5 bases, with 12 bases between them. The CDR3 sequence is 16 residues long. The CDR3 DNA follows: TGTGCCAGCAGTTACTACCCTGGGCGGGATAATTCACCCCTCCACTTT. Translated, it gives CASSYYPGRDNSPLHF.

In this sample, this clonotype turned up a few times. The rearrangement joins TRBV7-2 to TRBJ2-5; TRBD2 agrees at 7 bases. Germline V gene sequence: CDR1 SGHTA, CDR2 FQGNSA. The CDR3 covers 14 residues. The V gene end was trimmed by 7 bases and the J gene end by 5 bases; junction bases not matched to a gene: 10. CDR3 coding DNA: TGTGCCAGCAACCGCGGGGGAGTTAAGGAGACCCAGTACTTC. It yields the protein CASNRGGVKETQYF. Full variable domain (remainder filled in from reference TRBV7-2 and TRBJ2-5): GAGVSQSPSNKVTEKGKDVELRCDPISGHTALYWYRQSLGQGLEFLIYFQGNSAPDKSGLPSDRFSAERTGGSVSTLTIQRTQQEDSAVYLCASNRGGVKETQYFGPGTRLLVL.

V is TRBV7-9 and J is TRBJ2-5; D is unclear. V gave up 5 bases and J gave up 3 bases, with 10 bases separating them. CDR3 size: 13 residues. CDR1 is SEHNR and CDR2 is FQNEAQ in the germline V gene (reference sequence). CDR3 loop: CASSRFPEETQYF. CDR3 bases: TGTGCCAGCAGCCGGTTCCCGGAAGAGACCCAGTACTTC.

The chain couples TRBV6-1 to TRBJ2-7; TRBD1 aligns across 8 bases. The CDR3 extends over 14 amino acids. After removal of 7 bases from V and 5 bases from J, the junction contained 10 bases not matched to a gene. Germline CDR1 MNHNS, CDR2 SASEGT. CDR3: CASTYGQGGHEQYF. CDR3 in DNA: TGTGCCAGCACCTACGGACAGGGTGGCCACGAGCAGTACTTC.

The J gene is TRBJ2-7, the V gene TRBV7-2; TRBD2 matches 11 bases. The CDR3 extends over 14 amino acids. V was clipped by 6 bases and J by 1 base; unmatched bases: 2. Germline V lookup: CDR1 SGHTA, CDR2 FQGNSA. The CDR3 DNA reads TGTGCCAGCAGTTCTAGCGGGGGGTCCTACGAGCAGTACTTC. Encoded protein: CASSSSGGSYEQYF.

The chain joins TRBV6-1 to TRBJ2-7; 10 bases line up with TRBD1. Germline values: CDR1 MNHNS, CDR2 SASEGT. The V and J ends lost 8 bases and 3 bases, in that order; junction bases with no gene match: 1. This CDR3 comprises 12 residues. In nucleotides, the CDR3 is TGTGCCAGCGGACAGGGGGGCTACGAGCAGTACTTC. Translating gives CASGQGGYEQYF.

This clonotype appeared a few times. One end of the junction does not line up with germline, which may come from a read error. The CDR3: CASSLAGGPETQYF. CDR3 nucleotides: TGTGCCAGCAGTCTAGCGGGGGGGCCCGAGACCCAGTACTTC. The V call is TRBV12-3 or TRBV12-4, the J call TRBJ2-5, with 12 nucleotides matching TRBD2. CDR3 length equals 14 residues.

This sequence joins TRBV24-1 and TRBJ2-2; D gene unclear. Germline CDR1 and CDR2: KGHDR and SFDVKD. The CDR3 sequence is 14 residues long. Trimming pared 3 bases from V and 7 bases from J, leaving 11 bases between. The CDR3 region is CATSDPSRIGELFF. The DNA for the CDR3 is TGTGCCACCAGTGATCCTAGTCGGATCGGGGAGCTGTTTTTT.

This clonotype was seen a few times. CDR3 in DNA: TGCAGTGCCGACAGCCAGAGTACAGATACGCAGTATTTT. This translates into CSADSQSTDTQYF. The chain links TRBV20-1 to TRBJ2-3; maybe TRBD1 (5 bases). Germline V gene lookup returns CDR1 DFQATT and CDR2 SNEGSKA (reference sequence). CDR3 size: 13 residues. V lost 6 bases and J 3 bases, leaving 13 bases between the germline ends.

This clonotype was seen a handful of times. The V gene is TRBV27, the J gene TRBJ1-1; the D is unclear. The germline gives CDR1 MNHEY, CDR2 SMNVEV (reference sequence). The CDR3 runs to 15 residues. The V end was cut by 7 bases, the J end by 2 bases, with 17 bases between. The CDR3 coding sequence is TGTGCCAGCACCTCCGATTTGTTCCATAACACTGAAGCTTTCTTT. Protein sequence: CASTSDLFHNTEAFF.